This T cell receptor beta chain appears in the sequencing data of a study of blood T cell repertoires in COVID-19. About the research overall: The analysed material was cDNA or gDNA that came from T cells, B-cell-depleted T cells, or PBMCs.

The CDR3 has 14 amino acids. Germline CDR1 WNHNN, CDR2 SYGVQD (reference sequence). Trimming cost V 3 bases and J 8 bases, with 17 bases left between them. In the original processing: Reference gene primer amplification gave estimated nucleated cell counts. Sequencing was performed with immunoSEQ multiplex PCR; in TCRdb, only in-frame clones are kept and a portion is missing. D and trimming come from the DNA, and the V and J calls and clone size come from that table. Of about 250,000 clones in the sample, about 85% were seen once. The receptor was isolated from a man aged 18-30 years with active or convalescent COVID-19. The genes are TRBV10-1 and TRBJ2-7; D perhaps matches TRBD1 (8 bases). The sequenced material came from peripheral blood. CDR3 amino acids: CASSEQGGGTKQYF. For the CDR3, the DNA is TGCGCCAGCAGTGAACAGGGGGGGGGTACCAAGCAGTACTTC.